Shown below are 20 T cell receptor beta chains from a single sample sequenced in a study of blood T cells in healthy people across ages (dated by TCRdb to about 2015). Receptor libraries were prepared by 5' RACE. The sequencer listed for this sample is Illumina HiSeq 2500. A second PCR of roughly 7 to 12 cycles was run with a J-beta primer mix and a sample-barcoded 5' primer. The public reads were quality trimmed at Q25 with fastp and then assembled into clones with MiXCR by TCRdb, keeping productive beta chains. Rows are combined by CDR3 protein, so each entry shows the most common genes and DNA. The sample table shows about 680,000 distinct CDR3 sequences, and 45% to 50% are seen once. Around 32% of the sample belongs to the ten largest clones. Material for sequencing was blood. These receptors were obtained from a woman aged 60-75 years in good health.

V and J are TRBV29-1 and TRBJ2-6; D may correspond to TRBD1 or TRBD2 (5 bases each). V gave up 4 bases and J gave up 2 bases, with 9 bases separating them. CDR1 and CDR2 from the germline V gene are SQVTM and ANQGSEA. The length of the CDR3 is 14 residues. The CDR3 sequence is CSVGLGAGANVLTF. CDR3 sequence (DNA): TGCAGCGTTGGACTGGGGGCTGGGGCCAACGTCCTGACTTTC.

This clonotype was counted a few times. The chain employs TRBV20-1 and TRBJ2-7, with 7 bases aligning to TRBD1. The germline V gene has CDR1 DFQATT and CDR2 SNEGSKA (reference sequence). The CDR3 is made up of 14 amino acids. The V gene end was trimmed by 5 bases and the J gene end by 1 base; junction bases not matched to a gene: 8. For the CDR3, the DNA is TGCAGTGCTTCGACAGGGTTGGTGTCCTACGAGCAGTACTTC. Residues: CSASTGLVSYEQYF.

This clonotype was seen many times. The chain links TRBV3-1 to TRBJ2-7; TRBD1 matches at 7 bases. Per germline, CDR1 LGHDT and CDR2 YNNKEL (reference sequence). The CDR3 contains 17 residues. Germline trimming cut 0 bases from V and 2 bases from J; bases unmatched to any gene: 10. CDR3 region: CASSQDFWGTVTYEQYF. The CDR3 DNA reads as TGTGCCAGCAGCCAAGATTTTTGGGGGACAGTAACCTACGAGCAGTACTTC.

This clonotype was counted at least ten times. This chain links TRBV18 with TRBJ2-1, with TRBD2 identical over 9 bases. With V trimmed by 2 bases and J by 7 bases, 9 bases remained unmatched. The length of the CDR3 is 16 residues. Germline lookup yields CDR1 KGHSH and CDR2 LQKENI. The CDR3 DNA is TGTGCCAGCTCACCAACTGGAGGCGGGAGGGTGAATGAGCAGTTCTTC. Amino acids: CASSPTGGGRVNEQFF.

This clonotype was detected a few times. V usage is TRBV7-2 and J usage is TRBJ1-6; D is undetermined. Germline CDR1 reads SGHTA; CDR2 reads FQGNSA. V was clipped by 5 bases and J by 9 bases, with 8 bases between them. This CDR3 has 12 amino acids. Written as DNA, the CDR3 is TGTGCCAGCAGCCCACGGGTTTCACCCCTCCACTTT. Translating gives CASSPRVSPLHF.

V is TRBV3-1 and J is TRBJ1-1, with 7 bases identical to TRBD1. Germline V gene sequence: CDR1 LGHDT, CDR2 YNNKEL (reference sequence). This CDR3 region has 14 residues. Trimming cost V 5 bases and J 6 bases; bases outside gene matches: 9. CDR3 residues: CASSYCDRESEAFF. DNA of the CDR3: TGTGCCAGCAGCTATTGTGACAGGGAATCTGAAGCTTTCTTT.

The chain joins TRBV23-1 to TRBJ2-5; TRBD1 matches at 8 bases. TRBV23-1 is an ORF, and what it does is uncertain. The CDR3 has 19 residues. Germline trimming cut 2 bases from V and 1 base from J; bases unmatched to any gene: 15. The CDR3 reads CASSQALDRVFGGQETQYF. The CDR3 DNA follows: TGCGCCAGCAGTCAAGCTTTGGACAGGGTGTTTGGGGGCCAAGAGACCCAGTACTTC.

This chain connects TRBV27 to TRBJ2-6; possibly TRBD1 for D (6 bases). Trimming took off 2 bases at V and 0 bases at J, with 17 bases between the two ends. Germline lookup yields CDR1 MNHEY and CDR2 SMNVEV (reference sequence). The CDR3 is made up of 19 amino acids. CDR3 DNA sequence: TGTGCCAGCAGTTTAAAAGGGGGAAGTGGGCACTCTGGGGCCAACGTCCTGACTTTC. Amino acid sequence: CASSLKGGSGHSGANVLTF.

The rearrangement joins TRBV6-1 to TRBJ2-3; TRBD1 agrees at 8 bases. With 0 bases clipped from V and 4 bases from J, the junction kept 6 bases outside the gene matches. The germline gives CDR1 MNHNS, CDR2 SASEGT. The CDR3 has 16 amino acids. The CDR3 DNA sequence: TGTGCCAGCAGTGAAGCGCGCCAGGGGGCGGCAGATACGCAGTATTTT. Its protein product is CASSEARQGAADTQYF.

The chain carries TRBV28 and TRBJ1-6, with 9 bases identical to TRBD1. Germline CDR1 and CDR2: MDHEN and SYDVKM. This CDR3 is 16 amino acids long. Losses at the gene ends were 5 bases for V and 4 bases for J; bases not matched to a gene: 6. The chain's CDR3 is CASSRTGGWYNSPLHF. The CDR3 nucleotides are TGTGCCAGCAGTCGAACAGGGGGCTGGTATAATTCACCCCTCCACTTT.

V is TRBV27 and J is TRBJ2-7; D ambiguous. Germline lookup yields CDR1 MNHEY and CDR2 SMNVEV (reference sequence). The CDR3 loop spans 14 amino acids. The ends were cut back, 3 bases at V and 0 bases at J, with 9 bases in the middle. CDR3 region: CASSFGRTSYEQYF. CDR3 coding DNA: TGTGCCAGCAGTTTCGGGCGGACCTCCTACGAGCAGTACTTC.

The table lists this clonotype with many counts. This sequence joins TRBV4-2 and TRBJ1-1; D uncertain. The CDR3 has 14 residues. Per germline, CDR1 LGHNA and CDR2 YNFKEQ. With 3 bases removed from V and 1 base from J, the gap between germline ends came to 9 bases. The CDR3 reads CASSHLDRNTEAFF. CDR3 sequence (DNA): TGTGCCAGCAGCCATCTGGACCGGAACACTGAAGCTTTCTTT.

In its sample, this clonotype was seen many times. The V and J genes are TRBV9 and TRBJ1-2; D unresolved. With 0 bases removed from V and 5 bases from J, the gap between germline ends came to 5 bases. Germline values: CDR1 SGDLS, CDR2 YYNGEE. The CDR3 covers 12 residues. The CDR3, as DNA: TGTGCCAGCAGCGTAGACGCGTATGGCTACACCTTC. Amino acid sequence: CASSVDAYGYTF.

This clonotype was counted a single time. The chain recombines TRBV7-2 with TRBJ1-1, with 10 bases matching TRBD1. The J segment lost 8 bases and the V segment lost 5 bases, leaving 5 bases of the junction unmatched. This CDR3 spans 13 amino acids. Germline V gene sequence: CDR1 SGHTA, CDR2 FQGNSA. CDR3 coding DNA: TGTGCCAGCAGCGCGACGACAGGGGGCGAAGCTTTCTTT. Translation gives CASSATTGGEAFF. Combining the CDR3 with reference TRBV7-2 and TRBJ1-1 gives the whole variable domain GAGVSQSPSNKVTEKGKDVELRCDPISGHTALYWYRQSLGQGLEFLIYFQGNSAPDKSGLPSDRFSAERTGGSVSTLTIQRTQQEDSAVYLCASSATTGGEAFFGQGTRLTVV.

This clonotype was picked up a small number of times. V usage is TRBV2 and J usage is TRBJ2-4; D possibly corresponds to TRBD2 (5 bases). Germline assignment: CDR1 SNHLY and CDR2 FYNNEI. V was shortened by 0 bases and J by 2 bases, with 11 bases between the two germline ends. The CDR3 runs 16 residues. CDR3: CASSEALRGTKNIQYF. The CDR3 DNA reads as TGTGCCAGCAGTGAAGCGCTTCGGGGTACCAAAAACATTCAGTACTTC.

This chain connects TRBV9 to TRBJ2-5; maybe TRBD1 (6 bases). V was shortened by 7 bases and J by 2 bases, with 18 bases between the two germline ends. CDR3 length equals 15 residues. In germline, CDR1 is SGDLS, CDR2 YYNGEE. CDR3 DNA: TGTGCCAGCGGGTTCAGAGGGGGAGCTCAAGAGACCCAGTACTTC. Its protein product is CASGFRGGAQETQYF. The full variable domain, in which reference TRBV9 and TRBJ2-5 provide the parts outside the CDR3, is DSGVTQTPKHLITATGQRVTLRCSPRSGDLSVYWYQQSLDQGLQFLIQYYNGEERAKGNILERFSAQQFPDLHSELNLSSLELGDSALYFCASGFRGGAQETQYFGPGTRLLVL.

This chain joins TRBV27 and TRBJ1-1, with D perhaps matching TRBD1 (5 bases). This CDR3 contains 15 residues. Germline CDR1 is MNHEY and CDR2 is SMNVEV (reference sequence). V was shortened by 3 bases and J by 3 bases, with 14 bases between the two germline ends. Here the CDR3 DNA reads TGTGCCAGCAGTTTTGGGTCGGGGCCGTACACTGAAGCTTTCTTT. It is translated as CASSFGSGPYTEAFF.

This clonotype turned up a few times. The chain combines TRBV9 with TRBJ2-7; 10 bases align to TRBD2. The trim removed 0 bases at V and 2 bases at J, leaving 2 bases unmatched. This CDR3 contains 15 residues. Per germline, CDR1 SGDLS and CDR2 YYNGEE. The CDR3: CASSVGTSGPYEQYF. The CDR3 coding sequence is TGTGCCAGCAGCGTAGGGACTAGCGGTCCCTACGAGCAGTACTTC.

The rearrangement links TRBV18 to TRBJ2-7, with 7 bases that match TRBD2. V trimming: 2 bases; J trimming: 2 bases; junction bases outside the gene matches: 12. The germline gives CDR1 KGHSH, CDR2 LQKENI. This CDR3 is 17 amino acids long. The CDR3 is CASSPNQGLGATYEQYF. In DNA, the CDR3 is TGTGCCAGCTCACCAAACCAAGGACTAGGGGCAACCTACGAGCAGTACTTC.

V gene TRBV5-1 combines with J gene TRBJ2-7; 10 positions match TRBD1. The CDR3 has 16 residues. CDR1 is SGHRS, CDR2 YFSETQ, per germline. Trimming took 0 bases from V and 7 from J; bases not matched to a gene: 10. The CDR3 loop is CASSLASGTGAPEQYF. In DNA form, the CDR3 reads TGCGCCAGCAGCTTGGCCTCCGGGACAGGGGCTCCTGAGCAGTACTTC.